The rows below give T cell receptor beta chains drawn from one sample of a study of T-cell memory formation after mild COVID-19. Via MiXCR, TCRdb re-called the 5' RACE reads, giving one row per CDR3 protein. In the table there are hundreds of thousands of distinct CDR3 sequences, around 27% of which are singletons. The specimen sequenced was PBMCs or a T cell subset sorted from them (not recorded which). These receptors originate from an adult woman who had mild COVID-19 (a few samples of this study predate the infection). Cell type and time point are not known. CDR3s include the opening cysteine and the closing phenylalanine or tryptophan. The D gene is left open where the match is weak. Size is omitted from some rows. Given values are once, few, many or a class for expanded clones.

V: TRBV11-2; J: TRBJ1-6; size: many; D: .; CDR3: CASSLGRSVRRGSSPLHF; DNA: TGTGCCAGCAGCTTAGGTCGCTCTGTACGACGCGGGAGTTCACCCCTCCACTTT
V: TRBV7-8; J: TRBJ2-5; size: few; D: TRBD2; CDR3: CASSFGWGGTRESRETQYF; DNA: TGTGCCAGCAGCTTTGGCTGGGGAGGGACGAGGGAGTCACGGGAGACCCAGTACTTC
V: TRBV29-1; J: TRBJ2-3; size: .; D: TRBD2; CDR3: CSVAAGGRTDTQYF; DNA: TGCAGCGTTGCAGCGGGGGGGCGGACAGATACGCAGTATTTT
V: TRBV6-1; J: TRBJ2-5; size: few; D: TRBD2; CDR3: CASTRGRAKETQYF; DNA: TGTGCCAGCACCCGCGGGAGGGCGAAAGAGACCCAGTACTTC
V: TRBV9; J: TRBJ1-5; size: few; D: .; CDR3: CASSVGGRSNQPQHF; DNA: TGTGCCAGCAGCGTAGGGGGTAGAAGCAATCAGCCCCAGCATTTT
V: TRBV6-1; J: TRBJ2-2; size: few; D: .; CDR3: CASSEVGGRASGELFF; DNA: TGTGCCAGCAGTGAAGTAGGTGGAAGGGCTTCGGGGGAGCTGTTTTTT
V: TRBV6-5; J: TRBJ2-7; size: .; D: .; CDR3: CASTDRSPPYEQYF; DNA: TGTGCCAGCACCGACAGGTCACCTCCCTACGAGCAGTACTTC
V: TRBV7-9; J: TRBJ2-1; size: few; D: .; CDR3: CASSLGQHNEQFF; DNA: TGTGCCAGCAGCTTAGGCCAACACAATGAGCAGTTCTTC
V: TRBV6-2/TRBV6-3; J: TRBJ2-5; size: .; D: .; CDR3: CASRGLADQETQYF; DNA: TGTGCCAGCAGAGGGTTAGCGGATCAAGAGACCCAGTACTTC
V: TRBV5-1; J: TRBJ2-5; size: few; D: TRBD1; CDR3: CASRETGVYQETQYF; DNA: TGCGCCAGCAGAGAAACAGGGGTGTACCAAGAGACCCAGTACTTC